The T cell receptor beta chain under discussion was sequenced for a study of cytomegalovirus exposure and HLA in healthy donors. On this clone itself: Its target is not known.

13 Jbeta primers and 60 Vbeta primers were used for the PCR. Clones were sequenced by immunoSEQ multiplex PCR, and TCRdb holds only the in-frame ones, with some missing. The table lists 110,000 to 150,000 clones, over 8% of them singletons. With V trimmed by 6 bases and J by 0 bases, 6 bases remained unmatched. Germline V gene sequence: CDR1 MNHNS, CDR2 SASEGT. The CDR3 extends over 15 amino acids. General study findings and limits: In a later analysis, HLA-associated beta chains showed higher expansion and lower generation probabilities than comparable chains. Analysis was carried out at a later point, and it linked a missense DCLRE1C variant to TCR beta V- and J-gene trimming.

The specimen sequenced was PBMCs. The chain is built from TRBV6-1 and TRBJ2-3, with 7 bases lining up with TRBD2. The clonotype comes from a male donor in good health and CMV-seronegative. In nucleotides, the CDR3 is TGTGCCAGCAGGTCCTCGGGAGGTAGCACAGATACGCAGTATTTT. This translates into CASRSSGGSTDTQYF.